This TCR beta chain was identified during a study of regulatory T cells in long-lasting Graves disease. General study findings and limits: The study found TRBV28, TRBJ1-2 and TRBJ2-5 favored in persistent disease. Persistent patients shared more public clonotypes (approximately 2,800) than new patients (just under 1,000).

Arm-PCR of CDR3 regions with iRepertoire HTBI primers generated TCR beta libraries. TCRdb fed the multiplex PCR reads into MiXCR, producing one record per CDR3 protein. The sample has about 440,000 distinct CDR3 sequences, over 15% seen once. Time point specified: newly diagnosed GD, antithyroid drugs for less than 3 months. TCR sequences were obtained from RNA taken from PBMCs. Points on this clonotype: The antigen is not known.

The CDR3 extends over 15 amino acids. V was clipped by 2 bases and J by 5 bases, with 13 bases between them. The sample was also reused in another study, on T cells in Graves' hyperthyroidism and ophthalmopathy.

The V and J genes are TRBV12-3 or TRBV12-4 and TRBJ2-1; tentative D call: TRBD2 (7 bases). The sequence came from a woman younger than 35 with Graves disease. The material was peripheral blood mononuclear cells (PBMCs), obtained at new diagnosis, from a patient treated with antithyroid drugs. The CDR3 nucleotides read TGTGCCAGCAGTTTAATGGTCGGGGGGCACAATGAGCAGTTCTTC. Translation: CASSLMVGGHNEQFF.